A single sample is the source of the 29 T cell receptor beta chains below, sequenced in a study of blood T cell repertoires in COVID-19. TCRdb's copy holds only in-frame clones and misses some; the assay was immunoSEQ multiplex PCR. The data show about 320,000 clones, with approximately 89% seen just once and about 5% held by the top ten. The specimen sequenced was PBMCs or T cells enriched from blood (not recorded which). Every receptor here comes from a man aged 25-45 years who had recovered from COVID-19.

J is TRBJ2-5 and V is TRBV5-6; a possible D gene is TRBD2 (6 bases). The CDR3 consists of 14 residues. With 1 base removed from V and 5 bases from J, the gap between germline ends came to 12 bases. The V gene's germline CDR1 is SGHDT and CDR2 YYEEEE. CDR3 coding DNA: TGTGCCAGCAGCTTGTATTCGGCGGGGGAGACCCAGTACTTC. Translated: CASSLYSAGETQYF. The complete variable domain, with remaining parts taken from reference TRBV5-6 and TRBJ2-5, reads DAGVTQSPTHLIKTRGQQVTLRCSPKSGHDTVSWYQQALGQGPQFIFQYYEEEERQRGNFPDRFSGHQFPNYSSELNVNALLLGDSALYLCASSLYSAGETQYFGPGTRLLVL.

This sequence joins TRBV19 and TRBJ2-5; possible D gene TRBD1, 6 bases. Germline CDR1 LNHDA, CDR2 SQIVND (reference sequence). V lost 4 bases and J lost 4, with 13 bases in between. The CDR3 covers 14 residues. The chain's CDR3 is CASSNTGFRETQYF. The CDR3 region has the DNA TGTGCCAGTAGTAACACAGGGTTTAGAGAGACCCAGTACTTC.

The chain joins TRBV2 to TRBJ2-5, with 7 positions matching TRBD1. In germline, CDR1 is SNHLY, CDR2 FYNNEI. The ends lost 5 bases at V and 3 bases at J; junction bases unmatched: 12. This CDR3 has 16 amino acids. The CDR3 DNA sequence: TGTGCCAGCAGTAGAAGACAGGGACGAGGCAAAGAGACCCAGTACTTC. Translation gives CASSRRQGRGKETQYF.

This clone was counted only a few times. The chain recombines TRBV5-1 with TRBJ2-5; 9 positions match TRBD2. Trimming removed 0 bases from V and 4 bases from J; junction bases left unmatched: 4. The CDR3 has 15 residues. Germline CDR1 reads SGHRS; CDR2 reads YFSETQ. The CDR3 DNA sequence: TGCGCCAGCAGCTTGGAGCTAGCGGGGTCAGAGACCCAGTACTTC. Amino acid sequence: CASSLELAGSETQYF.

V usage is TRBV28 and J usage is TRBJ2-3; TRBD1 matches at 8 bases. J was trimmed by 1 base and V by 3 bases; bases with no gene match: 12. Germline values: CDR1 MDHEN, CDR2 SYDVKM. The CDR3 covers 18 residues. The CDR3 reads CASSFYPQPGQGTDTQYF. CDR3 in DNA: TGTGCCAGCAGTTTCTACCCCCAACCGGGACAGGGCACAGATACGCAGTATTTT.

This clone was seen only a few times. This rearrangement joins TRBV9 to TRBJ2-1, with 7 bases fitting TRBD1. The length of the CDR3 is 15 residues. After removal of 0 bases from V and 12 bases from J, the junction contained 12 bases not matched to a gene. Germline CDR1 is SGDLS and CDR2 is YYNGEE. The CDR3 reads CASSVVPGTERRQFF. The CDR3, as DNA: TGTGCCAGCAGCGTAGTGCCGGGGACAGAAAGAAGGCAGTTCTTC.

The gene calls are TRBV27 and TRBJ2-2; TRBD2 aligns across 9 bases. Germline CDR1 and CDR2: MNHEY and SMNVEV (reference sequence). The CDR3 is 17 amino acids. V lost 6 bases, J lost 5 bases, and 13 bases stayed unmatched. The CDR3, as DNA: TGTGCCAGCAGGTTACGCGTCGCGGGGGGGTATACCGGGGAGCTGTTTTTT. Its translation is CASRLRVAGGYTGELFF.

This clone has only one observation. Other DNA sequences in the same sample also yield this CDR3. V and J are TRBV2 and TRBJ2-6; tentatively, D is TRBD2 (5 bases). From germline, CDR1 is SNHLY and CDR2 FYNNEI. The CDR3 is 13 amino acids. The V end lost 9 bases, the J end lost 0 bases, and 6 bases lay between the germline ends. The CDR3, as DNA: TGTGCCAGTGGGAGCTCTGGGGCCAACGTCCTGACTTTC. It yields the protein CASGSSGANVLTF.

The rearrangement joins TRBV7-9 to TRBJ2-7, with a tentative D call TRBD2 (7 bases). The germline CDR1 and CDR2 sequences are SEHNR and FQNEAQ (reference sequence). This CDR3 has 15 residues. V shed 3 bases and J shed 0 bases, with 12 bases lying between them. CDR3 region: CASSFAGAFSYEQYF. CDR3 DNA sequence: TGTGCCAGCAGCTTTGCGGGGGCGTTCTCCTACGAGCAGTACTTC.

CDR3 nucleotide sequence: TGTGCCAGTAGTATAAGTTCGCAGGTTGCCTACGAGCAGTACTTC. As protein: CASSISSQVAYEQYF. V and J are TRBV19 and TRBJ2-7, with D unclear. Trimming stripped 2 bases from V and 2 bases from J, with 13 bases between. Germline CDR1 reads LNHDA; CDR2 reads SQIVND (reference sequence). CDR3 length: 15 amino acids. The full variable domain, completed using reference TRBV19 and TRBJ2-7, is DGGITQSPKYLFRKEGQNVTLSCEQNLNHDAMYWYRQDPGQGLRLIYYSQIVNDFQKGDIAEGYSVSREKKESFPLTVTSAQKNPTAFYLCASSISSQVAYEQYFGPGTRLTVT.

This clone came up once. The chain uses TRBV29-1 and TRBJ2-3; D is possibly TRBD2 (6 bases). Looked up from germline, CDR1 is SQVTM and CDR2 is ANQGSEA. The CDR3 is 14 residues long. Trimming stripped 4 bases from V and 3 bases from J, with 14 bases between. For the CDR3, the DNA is TGCAGCGTTGTAGCCCCGGGGAGGACAGATACGCAGTATTTT. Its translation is CSVVAPGRTDTQYF.

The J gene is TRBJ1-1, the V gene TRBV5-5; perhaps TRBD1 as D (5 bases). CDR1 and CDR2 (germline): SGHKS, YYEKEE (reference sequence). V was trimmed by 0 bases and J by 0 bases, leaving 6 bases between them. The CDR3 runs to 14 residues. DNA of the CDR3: TGTGCCAGCAGCTTGGGGGGCTTGAACACTGAAGCTTTCTTT. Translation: CASSLGGLNTEAFF.

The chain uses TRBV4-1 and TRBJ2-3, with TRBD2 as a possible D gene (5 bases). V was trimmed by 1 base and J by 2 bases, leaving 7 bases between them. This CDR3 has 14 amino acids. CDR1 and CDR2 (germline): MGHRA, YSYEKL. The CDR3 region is CASSQVAYTDTQYF. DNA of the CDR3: TGCGCCAGCAGCCAAGTAGCGTACACAGATACGCAGTATTTT.

CDR3: CASGRPGTVNSDGNQPQHF. The CDR3 nucleotides are TGTGCCAGCGGCCGCCCCGGGACAGTAAATTCGGACGGCAATCAGCCCCAGCATTTT. The gene calls are TRBV21-1 and TRBJ1-5; the table calls TRBD1, which could not be checked here. TRBV21-1 is assigned pseudogene status. The CDR3 sequence is 19 residues long.

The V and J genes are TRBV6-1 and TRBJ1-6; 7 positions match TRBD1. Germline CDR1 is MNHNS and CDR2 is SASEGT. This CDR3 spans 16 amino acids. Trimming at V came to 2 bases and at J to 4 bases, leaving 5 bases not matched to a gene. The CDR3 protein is CASSERDSLYNSPLHF. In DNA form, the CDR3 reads TGTGCCAGCAGTGAAAGGGACAGCCTTTATAATTCACCCCTCCACTTT.

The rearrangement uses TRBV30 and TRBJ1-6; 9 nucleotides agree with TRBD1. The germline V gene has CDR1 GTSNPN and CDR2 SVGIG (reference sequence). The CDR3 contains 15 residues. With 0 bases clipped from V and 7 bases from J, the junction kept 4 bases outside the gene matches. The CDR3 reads CAWSVRDRVNSPLHF. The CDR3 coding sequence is TGTGCCTGGAGTGTCCGGGACAGGGTGAATTCACCCCTCCACTTT.

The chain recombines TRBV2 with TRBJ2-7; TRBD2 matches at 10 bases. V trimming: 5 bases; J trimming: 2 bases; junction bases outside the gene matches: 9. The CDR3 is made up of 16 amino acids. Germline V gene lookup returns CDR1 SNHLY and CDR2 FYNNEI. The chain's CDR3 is CASSLGSGGGPYEQYF. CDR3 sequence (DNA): TGTGCCAGCAGTTTAGGGAGCGGGGGGGGCCCCTACGAGCAGTACTTC.

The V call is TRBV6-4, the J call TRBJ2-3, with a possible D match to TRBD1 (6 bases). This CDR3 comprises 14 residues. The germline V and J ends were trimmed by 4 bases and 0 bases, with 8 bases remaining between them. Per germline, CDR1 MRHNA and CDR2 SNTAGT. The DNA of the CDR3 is TGTGCCAGCAGTGGGACAGCTAGCACAGATACGCAGTATTTT. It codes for CASSGTASTDTQYF.

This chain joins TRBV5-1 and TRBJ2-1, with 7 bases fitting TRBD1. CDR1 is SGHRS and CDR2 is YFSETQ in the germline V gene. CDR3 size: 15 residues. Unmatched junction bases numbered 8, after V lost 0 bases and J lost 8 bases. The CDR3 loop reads CASSLGYRGDYEQFF. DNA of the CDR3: TGCGCCAGCAGCTTGGGTTACAGGGGAGACTATGAGCAGTTCTTC.

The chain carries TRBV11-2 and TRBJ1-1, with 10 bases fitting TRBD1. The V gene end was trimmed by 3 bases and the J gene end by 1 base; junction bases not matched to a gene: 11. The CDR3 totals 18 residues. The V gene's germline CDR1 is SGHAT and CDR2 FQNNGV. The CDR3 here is CASSFWSVWDRGNTEAFF. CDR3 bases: TGTGCCAGCAGCTTTTGGTCCGTTTGGGACAGGGGGAACACTGAAGCTTTCTTT.

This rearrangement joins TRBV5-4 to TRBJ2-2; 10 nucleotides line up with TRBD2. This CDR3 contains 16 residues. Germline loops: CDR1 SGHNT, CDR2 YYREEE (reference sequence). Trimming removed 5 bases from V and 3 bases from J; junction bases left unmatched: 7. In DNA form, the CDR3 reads TGTGCCAGCAGTTCCCAGCGGGGGGGACACACCGGGGAGCTGTTTTTT. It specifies CASSSQRGGHTGELFF.

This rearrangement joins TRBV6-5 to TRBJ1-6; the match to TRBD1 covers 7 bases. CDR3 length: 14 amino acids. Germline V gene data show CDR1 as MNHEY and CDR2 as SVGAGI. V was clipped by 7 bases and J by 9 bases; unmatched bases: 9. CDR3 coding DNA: TGTGCCAGCATTACTACAGGGGTAGTTTCACCCCTCCACTTT. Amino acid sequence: CASITTGVVSPLHF.

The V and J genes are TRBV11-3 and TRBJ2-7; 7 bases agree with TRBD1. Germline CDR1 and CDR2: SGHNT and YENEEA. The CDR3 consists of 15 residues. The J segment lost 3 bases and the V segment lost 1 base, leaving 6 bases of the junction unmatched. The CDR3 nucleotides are TGTGCCAGCAGCTTAGGGACAGGCTTACACTACGAGCAGTACTTC. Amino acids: CASSLGTGLHYEQYF.

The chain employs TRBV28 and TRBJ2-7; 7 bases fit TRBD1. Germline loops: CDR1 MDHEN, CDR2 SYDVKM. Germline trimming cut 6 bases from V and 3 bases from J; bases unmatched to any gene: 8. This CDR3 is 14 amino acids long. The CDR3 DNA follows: TGTGCCAGCAGCTTCCCAGGGGGAGTCTACGAGCAGTACTTC. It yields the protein CASSFPGGVYEQYF.

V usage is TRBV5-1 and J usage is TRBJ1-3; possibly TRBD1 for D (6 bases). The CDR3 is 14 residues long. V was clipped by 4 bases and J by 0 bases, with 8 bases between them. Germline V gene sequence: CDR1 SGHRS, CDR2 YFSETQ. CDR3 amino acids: CASSPGHSGNTIYF. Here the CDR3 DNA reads TGCGCCAGCAGCCCGGGACACTCTGGAAACACCATATATTTT. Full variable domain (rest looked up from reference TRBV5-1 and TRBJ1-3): KAGVTQTPRYLIKTRGQQVTLSCSPISGHRSVSWYQQTPGQGLQFLFEYFSETQRNKGNFPGRFSGRQFSNSRSEMNVSTLELGDSALYLCASSPGHSGNTIYFGEGSWLTVV.

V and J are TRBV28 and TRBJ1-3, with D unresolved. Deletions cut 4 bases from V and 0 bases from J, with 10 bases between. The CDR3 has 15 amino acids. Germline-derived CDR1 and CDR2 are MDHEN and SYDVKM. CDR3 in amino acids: CASSSFLVSGNTIYF. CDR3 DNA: TGTGCCAGCAGTTCCTTTCTAGTCTCTGGAAACACCATATATTTT.

The chain's CDR3 is CASSLVGEDYGYTF. CDR3 coding DNA: TGTGCCAGCAGCTTGGTTGGGGAGGACTATGGCTACACCTTC. The V call is TRBV5-4, the J call TRBJ1-2, with D hard to call. Deletions cut 0 bases from V and 3 bases from J, with 9 bases between. CDR3 length equals 14 residues. CDR1 SGHNT and CDR2 YYREEE come from the germline V gene (reference sequence).

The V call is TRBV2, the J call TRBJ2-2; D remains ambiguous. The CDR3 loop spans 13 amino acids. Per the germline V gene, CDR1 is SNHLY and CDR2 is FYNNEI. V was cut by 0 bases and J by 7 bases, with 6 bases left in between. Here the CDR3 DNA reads TGTGCCAGCAGTGAAGCGCCCGGCGGGGAGCTGTTTTTT. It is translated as CASSEAPGGELFF.

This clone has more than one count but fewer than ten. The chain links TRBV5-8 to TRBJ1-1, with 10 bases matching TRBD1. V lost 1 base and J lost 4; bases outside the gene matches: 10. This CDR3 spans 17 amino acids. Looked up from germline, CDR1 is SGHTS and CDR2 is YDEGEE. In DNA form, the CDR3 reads TGTGCCAGCAGCTTGCCGACAGGGGGCACGGGCGGCACTGAAGCTTTCTTT. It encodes CASSLPTGGTGGTEAFF.